Below, 31 T cell receptor beta chains from the same sample are listed, as sequenced in a study of regulatory T cells in long-lasting Graves disease. Investigators prepared the TCR beta libraries by applying iRepertoire HTBI primers and Arm-PCR of CDR3 regions. TCRdb re-analysed the multiplex PCR reads in MiXCR, keeping a single row per CDR3 protein. Of hundreds of thousands of distinct CDR3 sequences detected, about 20% appear once; the ten largest clones hold about two fifths. Time point given: newly diagnosed GD, antithyroid drugs for less than 3 months. From RNA extracted from PBMCs, the TCR library was made. Source: peripheral blood mononuclear cells (PBMCs), taken at new diagnosis, from a patient treated with antithyroid drugs. The receptors here all came from a female donor with Graves disease.

This clonotype was observed at least ten times. The rearrangement joins TRBV6-4 to TRBJ2-3, with TRBD1 matching over 9 bases. The ends lost 7 bases at V and 4 bases at J; junction bases unmatched: 9. Germline CDR1 is MRHNA and CDR2 is SNTAGT. The CDR3 spans 15 residues. CDR3 nucleotides: TGTGCCAGCAAGCCGGCGGGACAGGGTTCAGATACGCAGTATTTT. It encodes CASKPAGQGSDTQYF.

The chain is built from TRBV5-8 and TRBJ2-7, with TRBD2 matching 8 bases. This CDR3 is 15 amino acids long. Germline V gene data show CDR1 as SGHTS and CDR2 as YDEGEE. V lost 0 bases and J lost 2; bases outside the gene matches: 4. The CDR3 loop reads CASSLAPGGAYEQYF. The CDR3 region has the DNA TGTGCCAGCAGCTTGGCACCGGGAGGGGCCTACGAGCAGTACTTC.

The rearrangement joins TRBV15 to TRBJ2-3; D is perhaps TRBD1 (6 bases). Germline CDR1 LNHNV, CDR2 YYDKDF (reference sequence). V lost 3 bases and J 5 bases, leaving 12 bases between the germline ends. The CDR3 contains 14 residues. CDR3 sequence (DNA): TGTGCCACCAGCAGTAACAGGGTGGGAGATACGCAGTATTTT. Protein sequence: CATSSNRVGDTQYF.

This clonotype occurred many times. The chain links TRBV7-2 to TRBJ2-7, with 12 bases that match TRBD2. Germline lookup yields CDR1 SGHTA and CDR2 FQGNSA. Unmatched junction bases numbered 16, after V lost 5 bases and J lost 2 bases. The CDR3 is 19 residues long. CDR3 nucleotides: TGTGCCAGCAGCCCTGAATTTGGGCTAGCGGGAGGGCTTACCTACGAGCAGTACTTC. This encodes CASSPEFGLAGGLTYEQYF.

The table lists this clonotype with many counts. The chain carries TRBV19 and TRBJ2-1; 13 bases are shared with TRBD2. V lost 3 bases and J lost 5; bases outside the gene matches: 10. Germline lookup yields CDR1 LNHDA and CDR2 SQIVND (reference sequence). This CDR3 is built from 18 residues. The CDR3 loop is CASSIRTSGRTLHNEQFF. In nucleotides, the CDR3 is TGTGCCAGTAGTATTAGGACTAGCGGGAGAACCTTACACAATGAGCAGTTCTTC.

Concerning this clonotype itself: The CDR3 carries no conserved terminal phenylalanine or tryptophan, so it likely arises from a read error. The DNA is left out, because the CDR3 cannot be placed on it with certainty; the CDR3 is given as TCRdb lists it. The V gene is TRBV30, the J gene TRBJ1-1. The CDR3 is 15 amino acids long, termini counted. Germline V gene lookup returns CDR1 GTSNPN and CDR2 SVGIG (reference sequence). The chain's CDR3 is CAWSVDRVGNTEASL.

Comments on this clonotype: This may arise from a read error, as a much more abundant clone is one base away. The V call is TRBV3-1, the J call TRBJ2-1; 10 positions match TRBD2. The CDR3 runs 15 residues. Germline CDR1 LGHDT, CDR2 YNNKEL (reference sequence). The CDR3 is CASGLEREGNNEQSF. DNA of the CDR3: TGTGCCAGCGGATTAGAGCGGGAGGGGAACAATGAGCAGTCCTTC.

This clonotype has ten or more counts. V and J are TRBV28 and TRBJ2-7, with 8 bases that match TRBD2. V lost 4 bases and J lost 5; bases outside the gene matches: 7. Germline values: CDR1 MDHEN, CDR2 SYDVKM. This CDR3 is built from 14 residues. The CDR3 coding sequence is TGTGCCAGCAGTTCCACTAGCGGCGGCAACGAGCAGTACTTC. Protein product: CASSSTSGGNEQYF.

This clonotype has ten or more counts. This chain connects TRBV20-1 to TRBJ2-1; D possibly uses TRBD1 or TRBD2 (5 bases each). Trimming pared 3 bases from V and 10 bases from J, leaving 22 bases between. This CDR3 is 15 amino acids long. Per the germline V gene, CDR1 is DFQATT and CDR2 is SNEGSKA (reference sequence). CDR3 coding DNA: TGCAGTGCTAGGGGGACCGGGCCCTCGCTGGGGGAGCAGTTCTTC. Protein product: CSARGTGPSLGEQFF.

This clonotype was observed many times. The chain is built from TRBV19 and TRBJ2-1, with D tentatively TRBD2 (6 bases). Deletions cut 3 bases from V and 8 bases from J, with 8 bases between. The V gene's germline CDR1 is LNHDA and CDR2 SQIVND (reference sequence). This CDR3 has 12 residues. The DNA of the CDR3 is TGTGCCAGTAGTATGCGGGGATATGAGCAGTTCTTC. Translated: CASSMRGYEQFF. Full variable domain (rest looked up from reference TRBV19 and TRBJ2-1): DGGITQSPKYLFRKEGQNVTLSCEQNLNHDAMYWYRQDPGQGLRLIYYSQIVNDFQKGDIAEGYSVSREKKESFPLTVTSAQKNPTAFYLCASSMRGYEQFFGPGTRLTVL.

In this sample, this clonotype turned up many times. The chain recombines TRBV11-2 with TRBJ2-3, with 10 bases matching TRBD2. This CDR3 region has 16 residues. J lost 1 base, V lost 2 bases, and 3 bases had no gene match. From germline, CDR1 is SGHAT and CDR2 FQNNGV. The CDR3 sequence is CASSLWLAGGTDTQYF. The CDR3 DNA is TGTGCCAGCAGCTTATGGCTAGCGGGAGGCACAGATACGCAGTATTTT. The variable domain in full, with the rest retrieved from reference TRBV11-2 and TRBJ2-3, is EAGVAQSPRYKIIEKRQSVAFWCNPISGHATLYWYQQILGQGPKLLIQFQNNGVVDDSQLPKDRFSAERLKGVDSTLKIQPAKLEDSAVYLCASSLWLAGGTDTQYFGPGTRLTVL.

The V call is TRBV2, the J call TRBJ2-5, with TRBD2 as a possible D gene (6 bases). Germline lookup yields CDR1 SNHLY and CDR2 FYNNEI. This CDR3 spans 14 amino acids. Trimming pared 3 bases from V and 2 bases from J, leaving 10 bases between. The CDR3 here is CASSDIAEQETQYF. The CDR3 DNA follows: TGTGCCAGCAGTGACATAGCGGAGCAAGAGACCCAGTACTTC.

This clonotype was detected only a few times. The CDR3 reads CASSGGALEAFF. CDR3 sequence (DNA): TGTGCCAGCAGCGGGGGGGCACTAGAAGCTTTCTTT. The chain recombines TRBV7-9 with TRBJ1-1; a weak D match, TRBD1 (6 bases). The germline V and J ends were trimmed by 5 bases and 8 bases, with 12 bases remaining between them. The CDR3 has 12 residues. Germline loops: CDR1 SEHNR, CDR2 FQNEAQ (reference sequence).

This clonotype was counted ten times or more. The chain couples TRBV10-3 to TRBJ2-1, with TRBD1 matching over 9 bases. The CDR3 runs to 13 residues. Trimming at V came to 2 bases and at J to 10 bases, leaving 3 bases not matched to a gene. The germline gives CDR1 ENHRY, CDR2 SYGVKD. CDR3 nucleotides: TGTGCCATCAGTGAGCGGACAGGGGTCGAGCAGTTCTTC. Translated, it gives CAISERTGVEQFF.

This clonotype was seen at least ten times. The chain links TRBV19 to TRBJ2-5, with 7 bases identical to TRBD2. CDR3 size: 15 residues. The germline V gene has CDR1 LNHDA and CDR2 SQIVND (reference sequence). V shed 7 bases and J 3 bases; nucleotides not matched to a gene: 11. The CDR3 here is CASTNAPSGKETQYF. CDR3 in DNA: TGTGCCAGTACCAACGCCCCTAGCGGAAAAGAGACCCAGTACTTC. Full variable domain (rest looked up from reference TRBV19 and TRBJ2-5): DGGITQSPKYLFRKEGQNVTLSCEQNLNHDAMYWYRQDPGQGLRLIYYSQIVNDFQKGDIAEGYSVSREKKESFPLTVTSAQKNPTAFYLCASTNAPSGKETQYFGPGTRLLVL.

This clonotype was counted a single time. The rearrangement links TRBV20-1 to TRBJ2-5; 10 bases map to TRBD1. Germline V gene data show CDR1 as DFQATT and CDR2 as SNEGSKA (reference sequence). V gave up 4 bases and J gave up 1 base; unmatched junction bases: 21. The CDR3 spans 20 residues. Written as DNA, the CDR3 is TGCAGTGCTAACCCCCTCCGAACCGGGACAGGGGATGTCATCCAAGAGACCCAGTACTTC. Encoded protein: CSANPLRTGTGDVIQETQYF.

The chain couples TRBV9 to TRBJ2-3; TRBD2 matches 8 bases. The CDR3 spans 17 residues. V trimming: 0 bases; J trimming: 4 bases; junction bases outside the gene matches: 10. Germline-derived CDR1 and CDR2 are SGDLS and YYNGEE. In DNA form, the CDR3 reads TGTGCCAGCAGCGTAGCGGGTTCGGGAGGGCCCCCAGATACGCAGTATTTT. It is translated as CASSVAGSGGPPDTQYF. The full variable domain, completed using reference TRBV9 and TRBJ2-3, is DSGVTQTPKHLITATGQRVTLRCSPRSGDLSVYWYQQSLDQGLQFLIQYYNGEERAKGNILERFSAQQFPDLHSELNLSSLELGDSALYFCASSVAGSGGPPDTQYFGPGTRLTVL.

In regard to this clonotype: A far bigger clonotype differs at one base, so this is likely a read error. This chain connects TRBV11-2 to TRBJ2-1; 12 nucleotides agree with TRBD2. The DNA end is more similar to TRBJ2-5, so the J call may be wrong. The CDR3 sequence is 15 residues long. The germline CDR1 and CDR2 sequences are SGHAT and FQNNGV. The CDR3 DNA sequence: TGTGCCAGCAGCCGGACTAGCGGGACCCAAGAGACCCAGTACTTC. It codes for CASSRTSGTQETQYF.

This sequence joins TRBV28 and TRBJ1-6; 8 bases are a match to TRBD1. With 4 bases clipped from V and 10 bases from J, the junction kept 6 bases outside the gene matches. Germline loops: CDR1 MDHEN, CDR2 SYDVKM. This CDR3 region has 14 residues. The CDR3 bases are TGTGCCAGCAGTTCGACAGGGGTGGTGTCACCCCTCCACTTT. This encodes CASSSTGVVSPLHF. Full variable domain (rest looked up from reference TRBV28 and TRBJ1-6): DVKVTQSSRYLVKRTGEKVFLECVQDMDHENMFWYRQDPGLGLRLIYFSYDVKMKEKGDIPEGYSVSREKKERFSLILESASTNQTSMYLCASSSTGVVSPLHFGNGTRLTVT.

This chain uses TRBV10-1 with TRBJ2-5, with 8 bases identical to TRBD2. V lost 3 bases, J lost 0 bases, and 6 bases stayed unmatched. The germline CDR1 and CDR2 sequences are WNHNN and SYGVQD (reference sequence). The CDR3 length is 16 residues. For the CDR3, the DNA is TGCGCCAGCAGTGAAGGTTTAGCGGGGAACCAAGAGACCCAGTACTTC. Translation: CASSEGLAGNQETQYF.

The sample holds many counts of this clonotype. The gene calls are TRBV24-1 and TRBJ1-4, with 8 bases matching TRBD1. Germline V lookup: CDR1 KGHDR, CDR2 SFDVKD. This CDR3 is built from 15 residues. J lost 8 bases, V lost 4 bases, and 8 bases had no gene match. The CDR3 is CATSDSDRGLEKLFF. The CDR3 DNA sequence: TGTGCCACCAGTGACTCTGACAGGGGACTCGAAAAACTGTTTTTT.

This clonotype was recorded at least ten times. The chain has TRBV5-6 and TRBJ2-1; no firm D call. This CDR3 region has 13 residues. Trimming took 4 bases from V and 3 from J, leaving 8 bases between them. The germline V gene encodes CDR1 SGHDT and CDR2 YYEEEE. CDR3 DNA: TGTGCCAGCAGCCCAGGATTCTACAATGAGCAGTTCTTC. It yields the protein CASSPGFYNEQFF.

There are many counts of this clonotype. The chain carries TRBV20-1 and TRBJ2-3; 7 bases map to TRBD1. There are 13 residues in the CDR3. Germline CDR1 is DFQATT and CDR2 is SNEGSKA (reference sequence). V lost 3 bases to trimming and J lost 4 bases; unmatched junction nucleotides: 4. The CDR3 sequence: CSASTGVADTQYF. The CDR3 DNA reads TGCAGTGCTAGCACAGGGGTGGCAGATACGCAGTATTTT.

In its sample, this clonotype was seen many times. The chain joins TRBV3-1 to TRBJ2-3, with 8 bases that match TRBD2. V lost 2 bases to trimming and J lost 4 bases; unmatched junction nucleotides: 5. The length of the CDR3 is 15 residues. Per the germline V gene, CDR1 is LGHDT and CDR2 is YNNKEL (reference sequence). As DNA, the CDR3 is TGTGCCAGCAGCCAACGGGAGGGCCGCGCAGATACGCAGTATTTT. Translated, it gives CASSQREGRADTQYF.

This clonotype was observed at least ten times. This chain links TRBV6-1 with TRBJ2-7; 7 bases fit TRBD1. The CDR3 totals 15 residues. Germline values: CDR1 MNHNS, CDR2 SASEGT. Trimming cost V 10 bases and J 0 bases; bases outside gene matches: 12. CDR3 in DNA: TGTGCCACCGGTCCCCAACAGGGGAGCTCCTACGAGCAGTACTTC. Protein sequence: CATGPQQGSSYEQYF.

This clonotype occurred many times. The chain joins TRBV2 to TRBJ2-1; 9 nucleotides match TRBD2. This CDR3 comprises 15 residues. Trimming took 10 bases from V and 4 from J; bases not matched to a gene: 11. Germline V lookup: CDR1 SNHLY, CDR2 FYNNEI. The CDR3 loop reads CATKASTSGYNEQFF. CDR3 bases: TGTGCCACCAAAGCTTCGACTAGCGGTTACAATGAGCAGTTCTTC.

This clonotype was detected ten times or more. V gene TRBV29-1 combines with J gene TRBJ2-7; unclear D gene. Germline assignment: CDR1 SQVTM and CDR2 ANQGSEA. Trimming took off 3 bases at V and 1 base at J, with 7 bases between the two ends. This CDR3 is 12 amino acids long. The CDR3 here is CSVESGSYEQYF. DNA of the CDR3: TGCAGCGTTGAGTCAGGATCCTACGAGCAGTACTTC.

This clonotype was counted many times. This sequence joins TRBV15 and TRBJ2-5; TRBD1 aligns across 10 bases. Germline assignment: CDR1 LNHNV and CDR2 YYDKDF (reference sequence). With 3 bases clipped from V and 5 bases from J, the junction kept 3 bases outside the gene matches. The CDR3 consists of 14 residues. The CDR3 is CATSRDRGSETQYF. In DNA, the CDR3 is TGTGCCACCAGCAGGGACAGGGGGTCCGAGACCCAGTACTTC.

This clonotype has at least ten counts. The J gene is TRBJ2-5, the V gene TRBV29-1, with D uncertain. CDR3 size: 13 residues. Germline V gene sequence: CDR1 SQVTM, CDR2 ANQGSEA. The germline V and J ends were trimmed by 2 bases and 3 bases, with 10 bases remaining between them. CDR3 coding DNA: TGCAGCGTTGAATGGGCGAACAAAGAGACCCAGTACTTC. Amino acids: CSVEWANKETQYF. The variable domain in full, with the rest retrieved from reference TRBV29-1 and TRBJ2-5, is SAVISQKPSRDICQRGTSLTIQCQVDSQVTMMFWYRQQPGQSLTLIATANQGSEATYESGFVIDKFPISRPNLTFSTLTVSNMSPEDSSIYLCSVEWANKETQYFGPGTRLLVL.

This clonotype was recorded once. V gene TRBV9 combines with J gene TRBJ2-3; TRBD1 is a possible D gene (6 bases). V gave up 1 base and J gave up 1 base, with 19 bases separating them. The germline V gene has CDR1 SGDLS and CDR2 YYNGEE. CDR3 length: 18 residues. Here the CDR3 DNA reads TGTGCCAGCAGCGTATCGGCCTCGGGACAAGATGGCACAGATACGCAGTATTTT. Amino acid sequence: CASSVSASGQDGTDTQYF.

Worth noting for this clonotype: A read error is possible here, since a much larger clone lies one base away. The chain couples TRBV7-8 to TRBJ1-1, with D perhaps matching TRBD1 (5 bases). Germline-derived CDR1 and CDR2 are SGHVS and FQNEAQ. The CDR3 is 13 amino acids. Trimming took off 5 bases at V and 10 bases at J, with 17 bases between the two ends. CDR3 DNA: TGTGCCAGCAGCCTCCTTTATCAGGGTGGAGCTTTCTTT. It codes for CASSLLYQGGAFF.